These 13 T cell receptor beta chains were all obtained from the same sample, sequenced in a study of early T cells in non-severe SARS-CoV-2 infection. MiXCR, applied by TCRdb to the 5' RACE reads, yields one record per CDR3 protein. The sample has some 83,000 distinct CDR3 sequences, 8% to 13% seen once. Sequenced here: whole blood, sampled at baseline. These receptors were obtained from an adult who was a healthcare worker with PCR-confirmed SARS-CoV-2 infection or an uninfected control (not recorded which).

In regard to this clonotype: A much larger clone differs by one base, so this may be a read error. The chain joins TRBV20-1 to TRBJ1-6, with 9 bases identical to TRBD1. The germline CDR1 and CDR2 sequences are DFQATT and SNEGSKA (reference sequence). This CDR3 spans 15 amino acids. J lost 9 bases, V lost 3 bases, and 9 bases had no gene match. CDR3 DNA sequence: TGCAGTGCTAGGCGATCGGGACAGGGAATTTCACCCCTCCACTTT. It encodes CSARRSGQGISPLHF.

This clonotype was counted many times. CDR3 nucleotides: TGTGCCAGCAGTCCCGTGGGAAGCGCTGAAGCTTTCTTT. Encoded protein: CASSPVGSAEAFF. This chain uses TRBV6-2 or TRBV6-3 with TRBJ1-1; D gene ambiguous. Germline CDR1 and CDR2: MNHEY and SVGEGT. The CDR3 has 13 amino acids. V was cut by 5 bases and J by 6 bases, with 13 bases left in between.

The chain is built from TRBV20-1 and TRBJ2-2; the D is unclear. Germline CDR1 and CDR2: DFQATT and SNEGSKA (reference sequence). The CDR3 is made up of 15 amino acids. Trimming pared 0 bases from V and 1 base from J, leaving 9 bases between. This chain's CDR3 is CSAREQLMNTGELFF. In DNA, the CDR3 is TGCAGTGCTAGAGAACAGCTCATGAACACCGGGGAGCTGTTTTTT.

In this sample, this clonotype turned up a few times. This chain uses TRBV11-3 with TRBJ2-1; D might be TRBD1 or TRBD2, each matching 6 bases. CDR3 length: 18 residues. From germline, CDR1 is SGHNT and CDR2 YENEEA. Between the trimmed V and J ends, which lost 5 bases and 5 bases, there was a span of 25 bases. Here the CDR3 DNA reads TGTGCCAGCAGCCGCGGGGAACGGGACACCTTACCGCACAATGAGCAGTTCTTC. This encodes CASSRGERDTLPHNEQFF.

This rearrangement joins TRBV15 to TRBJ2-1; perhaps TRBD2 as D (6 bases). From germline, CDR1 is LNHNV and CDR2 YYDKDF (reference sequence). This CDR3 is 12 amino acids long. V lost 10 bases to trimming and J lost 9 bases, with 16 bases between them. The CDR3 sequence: CAISYGRGEQFF. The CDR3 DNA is TGTGCCATCAGTTACGGGCGGGGTGAGCAGTTCTTC.

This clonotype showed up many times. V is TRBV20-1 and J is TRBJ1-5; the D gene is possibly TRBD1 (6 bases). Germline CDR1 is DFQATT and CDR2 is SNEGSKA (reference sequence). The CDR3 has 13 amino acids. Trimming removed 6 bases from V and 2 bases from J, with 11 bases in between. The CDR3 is CSAVRTGNQPQHF. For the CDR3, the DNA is TGCAGTGCGGTCAGGACAGGCAATCAGCCCCAGCATTTT.

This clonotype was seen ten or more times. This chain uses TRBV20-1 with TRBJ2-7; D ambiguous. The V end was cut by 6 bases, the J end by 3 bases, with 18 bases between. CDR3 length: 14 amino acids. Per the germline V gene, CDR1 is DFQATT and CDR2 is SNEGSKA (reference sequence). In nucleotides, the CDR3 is TGCAGTGCCACCGCCCACCAGGACCTCTACGAGCAGTACTTC. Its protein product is CSATAHQDLYEQYF.

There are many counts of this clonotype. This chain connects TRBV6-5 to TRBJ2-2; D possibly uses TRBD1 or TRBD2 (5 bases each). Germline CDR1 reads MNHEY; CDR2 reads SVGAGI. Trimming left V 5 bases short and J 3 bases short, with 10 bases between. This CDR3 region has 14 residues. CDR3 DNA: TGTGCCAGCAGTCTAGCAGGGTACACCGGGGAGCTGTTTTTT. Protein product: CASSLAGYTGELFF.

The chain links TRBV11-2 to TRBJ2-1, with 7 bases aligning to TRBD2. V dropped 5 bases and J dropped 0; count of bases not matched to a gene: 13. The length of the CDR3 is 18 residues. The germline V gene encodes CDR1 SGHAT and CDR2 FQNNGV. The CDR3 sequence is CASSPQTASGFSYNEQFF. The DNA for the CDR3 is TGTGCCAGCAGCCCCCAAACCGCTAGCGGCTTCTCCTACAATGAGCAGTTCTTC.

CDR3 region: CASKKDRGRTEAFF. CDR3 nucleotides: TGTGCCAGCAAAAAGGACAGGGGGCGCACTGAAGCTTTCTTT. The chain couples TRBV6-6 to TRBJ1-1; 11 nucleotides align to TRBD1. This CDR3 comprises 14 residues. Germline CDR1 and CDR2: MNHNY and SVGAGI (reference sequence). The trim removed 7 bases at V and 4 bases at J, leaving 5 bases unmatched.

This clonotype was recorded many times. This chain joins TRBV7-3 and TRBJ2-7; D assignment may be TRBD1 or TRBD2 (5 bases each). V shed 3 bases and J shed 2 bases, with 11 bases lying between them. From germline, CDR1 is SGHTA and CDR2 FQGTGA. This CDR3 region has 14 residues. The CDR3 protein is CASSFGTVPYEQYF. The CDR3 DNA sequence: TGTGCCAGCAGCTTCGGGACGGTCCCCTACGAGCAGTACTTC. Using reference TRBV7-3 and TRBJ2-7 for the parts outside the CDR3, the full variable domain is GAGVSQTPSNKVTEKGKYVELRCDPISGHTALYWYRQSLGQGPEFLIYFQGTGAADDSGLPNDRFFAVRPEGSVSTLKIQRTERGDSAVYLCASSFGTVPYEQYFGPGTRLTVT.

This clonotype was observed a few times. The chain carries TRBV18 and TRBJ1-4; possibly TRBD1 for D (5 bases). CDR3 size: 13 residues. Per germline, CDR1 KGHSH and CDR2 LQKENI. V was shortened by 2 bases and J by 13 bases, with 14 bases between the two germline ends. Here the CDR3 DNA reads TGTGCCAGCTCACCAATAGGAGGGGACGGACTGTTTTTT. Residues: CASSPIGGDGLFF.

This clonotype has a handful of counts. DNA of the CDR3: TGCAGTGCACAGAGGATGGACAGGGCGAGCTACGAGCAGTACTTC. This gives the protein CSAQRMDRASYEQYF. The chain employs TRBV20-1 and TRBJ2-7, with 8 nucleotides matching TRBD1. With V trimmed by 6 bases and J by 3 bases, 13 bases remained unmatched. The CDR3 runs to 15 residues. Germline V gives CDR1 DFQATT, CDR2 SNEGSKA (reference sequence).